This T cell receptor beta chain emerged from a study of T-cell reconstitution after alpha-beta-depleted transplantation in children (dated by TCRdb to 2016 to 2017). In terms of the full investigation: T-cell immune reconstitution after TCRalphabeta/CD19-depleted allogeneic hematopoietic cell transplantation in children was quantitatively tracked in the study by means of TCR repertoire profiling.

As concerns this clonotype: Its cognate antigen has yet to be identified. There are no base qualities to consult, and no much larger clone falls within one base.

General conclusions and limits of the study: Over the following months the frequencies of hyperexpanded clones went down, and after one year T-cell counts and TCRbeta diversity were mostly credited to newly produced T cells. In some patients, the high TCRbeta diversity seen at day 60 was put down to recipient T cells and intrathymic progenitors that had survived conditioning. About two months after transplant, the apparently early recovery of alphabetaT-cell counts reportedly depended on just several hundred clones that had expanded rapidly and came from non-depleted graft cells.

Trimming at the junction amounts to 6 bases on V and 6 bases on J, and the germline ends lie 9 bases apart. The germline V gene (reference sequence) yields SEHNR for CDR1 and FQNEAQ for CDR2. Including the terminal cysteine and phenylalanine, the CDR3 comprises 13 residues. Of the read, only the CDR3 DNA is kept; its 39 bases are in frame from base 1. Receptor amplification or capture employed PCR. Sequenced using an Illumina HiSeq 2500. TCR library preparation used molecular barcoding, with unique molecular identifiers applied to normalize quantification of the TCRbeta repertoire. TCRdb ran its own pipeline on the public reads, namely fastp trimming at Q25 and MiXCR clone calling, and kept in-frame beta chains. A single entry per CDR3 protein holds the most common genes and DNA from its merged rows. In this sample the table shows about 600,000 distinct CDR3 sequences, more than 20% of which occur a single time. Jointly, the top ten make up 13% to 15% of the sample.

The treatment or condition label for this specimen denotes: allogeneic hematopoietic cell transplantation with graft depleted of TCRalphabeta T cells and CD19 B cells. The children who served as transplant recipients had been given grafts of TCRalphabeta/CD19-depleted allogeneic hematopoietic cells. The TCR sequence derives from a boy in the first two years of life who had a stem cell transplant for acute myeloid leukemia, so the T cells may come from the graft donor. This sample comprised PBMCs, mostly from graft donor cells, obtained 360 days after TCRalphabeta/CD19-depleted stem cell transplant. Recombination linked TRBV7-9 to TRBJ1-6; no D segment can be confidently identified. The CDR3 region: CASRTDGNSPLHF. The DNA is TGTGCCAGCAGAACTGACGGTAATTCACCCCTCCACTTT. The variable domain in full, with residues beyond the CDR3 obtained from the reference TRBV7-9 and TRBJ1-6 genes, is DTGVSQNPRHKITKRGQNVTFRCDPISEHNRLYWYRQTLGQGPEFLTYFQNEAQLEKSRLLSDRFSAERPKGSFSTLEIQRTEQGDSAMYLCASRTDGNSPLHFGNGTRLTVT.